This TCR beta chain was sequenced for a study of identical twins. Healthy Caucasians provided all donations. With regard to this clonotype: The antigen is undetermined.

CDR1 is MDHEN and CDR2 is SYDVKM in the germline V gene. V shed 1 base, J shed 3 bases, and the junction held 4 bases outside the gene matches. This CDR3 region has 16 residues. Broader study findings: Cord blood beta clonotypes that were abundant carried fewer insertions, and memory repertoires showed no such trend. For out-of-frame beta sequences, excess twin sharing was weaker.

Each CDR3 protein gets one entry after TCRdb re-called the 5' RACE reads with MiXCR. The table has roughly 250,000 distinct CDR3 sequences, 6% to 8% seen once. This sample also appeared in a second study, on yellow fever vaccine responses in identical twins.

The chain has TRBV28 and TRBJ1-4; 8 positions match TRBD1. This receptor was identified in a woman aged 18-30 years in good health. The material sequenced was CD8+ T cells sorted from blood. The DNA of the CDR3 is TGTGCCAGCAGTTTATATCAGGGGGCTGCTAATGAAAAACTGTTTTTT. This translates into CASSLYQGAANEKLFF.